A selection of T cell receptor beta chains follows, all from one sample in a study of blood T cells in healthy people across ages. Each CDR3 protein is one row after TCRdb ran MiXCR on the 5' RACE reads. The sample has some 640,000 distinct CDR3 sequences; less than 35% are singletons. Specimen: blood. Source of these receptors: a woman of 80 years or more in good health. CDR3s include the opening cysteine and the closing phenylalanine or tryptophan. D genes are given only for firm matches. Size is omitted from some rows. Given values are once, few, many or a class for expanded clones.

CDR3aa,CDR3nt,d_gene,abundance,v_gene,j_gene
CAISESRAGVEETQYF,TGTGCCATCAGTGAGTCTAGGGCAGGGGTTGAGGAGACCCAGTACTTC,NA,many,TRBV10-3,TRBJ2-5
CASSSGQANTEAFF,TGTGCCAGCAGCTCGGGACAGGCGAACACTGAAGCTTTCTTT,TRBD1,many,TRBV7-9,TRBJ1-1
CASSRDSLNTDTQYF,TGTGCCAGCAGCCGGGACTCCTTAAACACAGATACGCAGTATTTT,NA,many,TRBV7-2,TRBJ2-3
CASRDRANSPLHF,TGTGCCAGCAGAGACAGGGCTAATTCACCCCTCCACTTT,TRBD1,many,TRBV12-3/TRBV12-4,TRBJ1-6
CASSPEGFRSTNEKLFF,TGTGCCAGCAGTCCGGAGGGATTTCGGTCAACTAATGAAAAACTGTTTTTT,NA,few,TRBV6-2/TRBV6-3,TRBJ1-4
CAISAGKGGYGYTF,TGTGCCATCAGTGCCGGGAAGGGTGGCTATGGCTACACCTTC,NA,many,TRBV10-3,TRBJ1-2
CASSVAPGSGKYEQYF,TGCGCCAGCAGCGTCGCACCGGGGTCCGGGAAATACGAGCAGTACTTC,NA,many,TRBV5-1,TRBJ2-7
CASSSGQGLETQYF,TGTGCCAGCAGCTCAGGACAGGGGTTAGAGACCCAGTACTTC,TRBD1,NA,TRBV7-2,TRBJ2-5
CATLLGPSGEQFF,TGTGCCACCCTGCTAGGGCCTTCGGGTGAGCAGTTCTTC,NA,many,TRBV12-3/TRBV12-4,TRBJ2-1
CASSFRNPGSQQYF,TGTGCCAGCAGTTTCAGGAACCCTGGAAGTCAGCAGTACTTC,NA,once,TRBV28,TRBJ2-5
CASSFKKAEGNEKLFF,TGTGCCAGCAGTTTCAAGAAAGCGGAGGGTAATGAAAAACTGTTTTTT,NA,few,TRBV27,TRBJ1-4
CSARAPGQGYQPQHF,TGCAGTGCTAGAGCGCCGGGACAGGGGTATCAGCCCCAGCATTTT,TRBD1,NA,TRBV20-1,TRBJ1-5
CASSDRGLLDTDTQYF,TGTGCCAGCAGTGACCGGGGACTCCTGGACACAGATACGCAGTATTTT,NA,NA,TRBV25-1,TRBJ2-3
CASSLSEQYF,TGTGCCAGCAGCTTGTCCGAGCAGTACTTC,NA,many,TRBV7-9,TRBJ2-7
CATSDVSADSYNEQFF,TGTGCCACCAGTGACGTGAGTGCGGACTCCTACAATGAGCAGTTCTTC,NA,many,TRBV24-1,TRBJ2-1
CASSHASGERRGTQYF,TGTGCCAGCAGCCACGCCAGCGGGGAGAGAAGGGGGACCCAGTACTTC,TRBD2,many,TRBV12-3/TRBV12-4,TRBJ2-5
CASRSPGSDETQYF,TGTGCCAGCAGGTCACCGGGGAGTGACGAGACCCAGTACTTC,NA,NA,TRBV28,TRBJ2-5
CATSRNQRGLNEQFF,TGTGCCACCAGCAGAAACCAGCGGGGGCTCAATGAGCAGTTCTTC,TRBD2,many,TRBV15,TRBJ2-1
CASSRPRTSGYNEQFF,TGTGCCAGCAGCAGACCGCGGACTAGCGGGTACAATGAGCAGTTCTTC,TRBD2,NA,TRBV6-5,TRBJ2-1
CASRSRAGTGELFF,TGCGCCAGCAGATCCCGCGCAGGAACCGGGGAGCTGTTTTTT,NA,many,TRBV5-1,TRBJ2-2
CAGSKTNVGQPQHF,TGTGCCGGCAGTAAGACCAATGTGGGTCAGCCCCAGCATTTT,NA,NA,TRBV6-1,TRBJ1-5
CASSWDRGNTGELFF,TGCGCCAGCAGCTGGGACAGGGGAAACACCGGGGAGCTGTTTTTT,TRBD1,few,TRBV5-1,TRBJ2-2
CASADWGRETQYF,TGTGCCAGCGCAGACTGGGGGAGAGAGACCCAGTACTTC,NA,many,TRBV6-1,TRBJ2-5
CASSERLGNNEQYF,TGTGCCAGCAGTGAACGGCTGGGAAACAATGAGCAGTACTTC,NA,NA,TRBV6-1,TRBJ2-5
CSTRGGTQETQYF,TGCAGTACTAGAGGGGGAACCCAAGAGACCCAGTACTTC,NA,NA,TRBV20-1,TRBJ2-5
CASSQGGQSGETQYF,TGTGCCAGCAGCCAAGGTGGGCAGTCCGGAGAGACCCAGTACTTC,NA,NA,TRBV4-2,TRBJ2-5
CASSYEVRDFSSYEQYF,TGTGCCAGCAGTTATGAAGTAAGGGACTTCAGCTCCTACGAGCAGTACTTC,NA,many,TRBV6-6,TRBJ2-7
CSARPARGANYGYTF,TGCAGTGCTAGACCTGCGCGGGGCGCTAACTATGGCTACACCTTC,NA,many,TRBV20-1,TRBJ1-2
CASRREAGGTDTQYF,TGTGCCAGCAGGCGAGAAGCGGGGGGTACAGATACGCAGTATTTT,TRBD2,many,TRBV7-2,TRBJ2-3
CSARDVALLGSWQYF,TGCAGTGCTAGAGATGTGGCTTTACTCGGCTCCTGGCAGTACTTC,NA,NA,TRBV20-1,TRBJ2-5
CASSQDRGGITEAFF,TGCGCCAGCAGCCAAGACCGAGGGGGTATCACTGAAGCTTTCTTT,NA,many,TRBV4-1,TRBJ1-1
CASSGQGGPDNGNTMYF,TGTGCCAGCAGCGGCCAGGGAGGTCCGGATAATGGAAATACCATGTATTTT,NA,once,TRBV9,TRBJ1-3
CASSQEVTLAGGNEQYF,TGTGCCAGCAGCCAAGAGGTAACCCTAGCGGGGGGTAATGAGCAGTACTTC,TRBD2,few,TRBV4-2,TRBJ2-7
CVSSRDLTNEKLFF,TGTGTCAGCAGCAGGGACTTGACTAATGAAAAACTGTTTTTT,NA,few,TRBV7-2,TRBJ1-4
CAWGGLAGTDTQYF,TGTGCCTGGGGGGGACTAGCGGGCACAGATACGCAGTATTTT,TRBD2,NA,TRBV30,TRBJ2-3
CASSFGRQVPPPYEQYF,TGTGCCAGCAGCTTCGGACGTCAAGTTCCGCCGCCCTACGAGCAGTACTTC,NA,many,TRBV7-9,TRBJ2-7
CASSVGWNTGELFF,TGTGCCAGCAGCGTAGGGTGGAACACCGGGGAGCTGTTTTTT,NA,few,TRBV9,TRBJ2-2
CASSIDPAGEQFF,TGTGCCAGTAGTATAGATCCAGCCGGTGAGCAGTTCTTC,NA,NA,TRBV19,TRBJ2-1
CAISGTGEGEQYF,TGTGCCATCAGTGGGACAGGGGAGGGCGAGCAGTACTTC,TRBD1,many,TRBV10-3,TRBJ2-7
CASSSSRGLGETQYF,TGTGCCAGCAGTTCATCTCGGGGGCTAGGGGAGACCCAGTACTTC,NA,few,TRBV2,TRBJ2-5
CASSRVTSLGRSEQFF,TGTGCCAGCAGTCGGGTAACTAGTCTTGGGCGAAGTGAGCAGTTCTTC,NA,few,TRBV28,TRBJ2-1
CASSERGRSGNQPQHF,TGTGCCAGCAGTGAGCGGGGCAGATCCGGCAATCAGCCCCAGCATTTT,NA,NA,TRBV6-1,TRBJ1-5
CASSSVRDTEAFF,TGTGCCAGCAGCTCGGTCCGGGACACTGAAGCTTTCTTT,NA,few,TRBV7-9,TRBJ1-1
CASSPPDSIFSNTEAFF,TGTGCCAGCTCACCACCGGATTCGATCTTTTCGAACACTGAAGCTTTCTTT,NA,NA,TRBV18,TRBJ1-1
CTLGEEGTQYF,TGCACCTTGGGGGAGGAGGGGACCCAGTACTTC,NA,NA,TRBV29-1,TRBJ2-5
CAIRSHTGLSYEQYF,TGTGCCATCAGGTCCCACACCGGGCTCTCCTACGAGCAGTACTTC,NA,NA,TRBV10-3,TRBJ2-7
CASSQVGQGPSTDTQYF,TGCGCCAGCAGCCAAGTGGGACAGGGGCCGAGCACAGATACGCAGTATTTT,TRBD1,NA,TRBV4-1,TRBJ2-3
CASSLNRGDSPLHF,TGTGCCAGCAGCTTAAACAGGGGAGATTCACCCCTCCACTTT,TRBD1,few,TRBV11-2,TRBJ1-6
CASSDAGAYNSPLHF,TGCGCCAGCAGTGATGCGGGGGCGTATAATTCACCCCTCCACTTT,NA,many,TRBV5-1,TRBJ1-6
CASSPRDKGAHPYEQYF,TGTGCCAGCAGCCCACGCGACAAGGGGGCGCATCCCTACGAGCAGTACTTC,TRBD1,once,TRBV7-9,TRBJ2-7
CASRIASGGFNEQFF,TGTGCCAGCAGGATAGCCAGCGGGGGTTTCAATGAGCAGTTCTTC,TRBD2,many,TRBV2,TRBJ2-1
CASAVSAYNEQFF,TGTGCCAGCGCAGTTTCAGCGTACAATGAGCAGTTCTTC,NA,NA,TRBV7-2,TRBJ2-1
CASSANRGVEQYF,TGTGCCAGCAGTGCCAACAGGGGAGTCGAGCAGTACTTC,TRBD1,NA,TRBV27,TRBJ2-7
CASSFGKAQYF,TGTGCCAGCAGCTTTGGGAAGGCGCAGTACTTC,NA,many,TRBV7-2,TRBJ2-7
CASSLRSGTETSGANVPTF,TGTGCCAGCAGCTTGAGGTCCGGGACAGAGACTTCTGGGGCCAACGTCCCGACTTTC,TRBD1,few,TRBV13,TRBJ2-6
CSARGAQGISPLHF,TGCAGTGCTAGAGGGGCTCAGGGTATCTCACCCCTCCACTTT,NA,many,TRBV20-1,TRBJ1-6
CVSSVQLSQETQYF,TGCGTCAGCAGCGTACAGTTGTCCCAAGAGACCCAGTACTTC,NA,few,TRBV5-1,TRBJ2-5
CASSTASTDTQYF,TGTGCCAGCAGTACCGCTAGCACAGATACGCAGTATTTT,NA,NA,TRBV12-3/TRBV12-4,TRBJ2-3
CASSPNSASNGNEQFF,TGTGCCAGCAGCCCCAACTCGGCTAGCAATGGCAATGAGCAGTTCTTC,NA,many,TRBV7-6,TRBJ2-1
CSALQGAHQEQYF,TGCAGTGCATTACAGGGGGCGCATCAAGAGCAGTACTTC,TRBD1,many,TRBV20-1,TRBJ2-7